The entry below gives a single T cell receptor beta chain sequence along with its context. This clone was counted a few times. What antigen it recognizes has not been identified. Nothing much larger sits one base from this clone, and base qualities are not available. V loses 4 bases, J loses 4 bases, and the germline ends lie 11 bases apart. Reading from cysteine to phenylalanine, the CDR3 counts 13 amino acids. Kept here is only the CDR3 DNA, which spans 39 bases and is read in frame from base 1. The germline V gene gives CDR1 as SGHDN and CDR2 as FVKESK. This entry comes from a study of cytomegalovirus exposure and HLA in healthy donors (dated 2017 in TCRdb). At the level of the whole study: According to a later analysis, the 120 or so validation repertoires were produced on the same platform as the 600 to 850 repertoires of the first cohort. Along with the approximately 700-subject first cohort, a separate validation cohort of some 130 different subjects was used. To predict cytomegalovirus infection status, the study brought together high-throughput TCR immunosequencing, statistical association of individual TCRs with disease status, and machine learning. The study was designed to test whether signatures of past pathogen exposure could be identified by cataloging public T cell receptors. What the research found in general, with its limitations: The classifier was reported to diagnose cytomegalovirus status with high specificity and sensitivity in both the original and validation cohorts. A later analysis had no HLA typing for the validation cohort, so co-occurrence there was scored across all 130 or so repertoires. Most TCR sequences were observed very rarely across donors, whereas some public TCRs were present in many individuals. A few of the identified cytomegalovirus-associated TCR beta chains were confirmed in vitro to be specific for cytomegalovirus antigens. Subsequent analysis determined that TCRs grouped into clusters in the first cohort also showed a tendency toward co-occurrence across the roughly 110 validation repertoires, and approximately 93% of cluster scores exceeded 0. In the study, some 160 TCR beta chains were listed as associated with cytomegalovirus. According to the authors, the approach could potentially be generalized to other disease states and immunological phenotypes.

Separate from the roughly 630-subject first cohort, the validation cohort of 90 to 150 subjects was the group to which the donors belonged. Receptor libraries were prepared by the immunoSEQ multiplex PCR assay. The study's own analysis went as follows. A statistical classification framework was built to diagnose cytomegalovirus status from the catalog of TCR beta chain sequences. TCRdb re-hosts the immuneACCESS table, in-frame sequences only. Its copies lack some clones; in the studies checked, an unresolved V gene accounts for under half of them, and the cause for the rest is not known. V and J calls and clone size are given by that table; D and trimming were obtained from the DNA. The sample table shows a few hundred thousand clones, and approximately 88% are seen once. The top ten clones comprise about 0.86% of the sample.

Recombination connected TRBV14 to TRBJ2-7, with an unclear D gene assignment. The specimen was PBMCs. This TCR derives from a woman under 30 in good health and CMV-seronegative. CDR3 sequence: CASSPLGPYEQYF. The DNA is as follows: TGTGCCAGCAGCCCCCTGGGCCCGTACGAGCAGTACTTC.